One and the same sample provided the 9 T cell receptor beta chains below, sequenced in a study of cytomegalovirus exposure and HLA in healthy donors. A multiplex PCR was run with 60 Vbeta primers and 13 Jbeta primers. The repertoire was sequenced with immunoSEQ multiplex PCR; TCRdb's copy has only in-frame clones and lacks some. There are over 150,000 clones in the sample; 70% to 75% occur only once, and about 2.9% lies in the top ten. Sequencing was carried out using PBMCs. These receptors originate from a male donor in good health and CMV-seronegative.

The genes are TRBV25-1 and TRBJ1-2; tentative D call: TRBD1 (5 bases). Germline values: CDR1 MGHDK, CDR2 SYGVNS. This CDR3 is 14 amino acids long. V lost 2 bases and J lost 4, with 11 bases in between. The DNA of the CDR3 is TGTGCCAGCAGTGAACTGGGGGGAACCTATGGCTACACCTTC. The encoded protein is CASSELGGTYGYTF.

The V call is TRBV30, the J call TRBJ2-7; D might be TRBD1 (6 bases). Germline V lookup: CDR1 GTSNPN, CDR2 SVGIG (reference sequence). V was cut by 2 bases and J by 4 bases, with 18 bases left in between. This CDR3 contains 15 residues. CDR3 DNA sequence: TGTGCCTGGAGTTATGGCCAGGGGTTAAAGTACGAGCAGTACTTC. It codes for CAWSYGQGLKYEQYF. The full variable domain, rest sourced from reference TRBV30 and TRBJ2-7, is SQTIHQWPATLVQPVGSPLSLECTVEGTSNPNLYWYRQAAGRGLQLLFYSVGIGQISSEVPQNLSASRPQDRQFILSSKKLLLSDSGFYLCAWSYGQGLKYEQYFGPGTRLTVT.

The rearrangement joins TRBV18 to TRBJ1-6; unclear D gene. V was clipped by 2 bases and J by 10 bases, with 9 bases between them. CDR3 length equals 13 residues. Germline V gene sequence: CDR1 KGHSH, CDR2 LQKENI. The CDR3 spells CASSPGEESPLHF. CDR3 bases: TGTGCCAGCTCACCAGGGGAGGAATCACCCCTCCACTTT.

This chain connects TRBV7-3 to TRBJ2-1, with 9 bases aligning to TRBD2. The CDR3 length is 15 residues. With 3 bases clipped from V and 2 bases from J, the junction kept 2 bases outside the gene matches. In germline, CDR1 is SGHTA, CDR2 FQGTGA. Here the CDR3 reads CASSFAGGPYNEQFF. In DNA form, the CDR3 reads TGTGCCAGCAGCTTCGCGGGAGGGCCCTACAATGAGCAGTTCTTC.

This sequence joins TRBV7-3 and TRBJ2-1; 7 positions match TRBD2. The V gene's germline CDR1 is SGHTA and CDR2 FQGTGA. J was trimmed by 4 bases and V by 5 bases; bases with no gene match: 11. This CDR3 comprises 16 residues. The CDR3 spells CASSPHTSAGYNEQFF. DNA of the CDR3: TGTGCCAGCAGCCCACACACTAGCGCGGGTTACAATGAGCAGTTCTTC.

The chain links TRBV7-7 to TRBJ1-4; D unresolved. Germline CDR1 SSHAT, CDR2 FNYEAQ (reference sequence). The CDR3 has 13 residues. V was cut by 5 bases and J by 8 bases, with 12 bases left in between. The CDR3 region is CASSLNSGEKLFF. The CDR3 DNA reads TGTGCCAGCAGCCTCAACTCGGGGGAAAAACTGTTTTTT.

The V call is TRBV6-6, the J call TRBJ1-6; TRBD1 agrees at 8 bases. From germline, CDR1 is MNHNY and CDR2 SVGAGI (reference sequence). V shed 5 bases, J shed 6 bases, and the junction held 6 bases outside the gene matches. This CDR3 has 15 amino acids. In DNA, the CDR3 is TGTGCCAGCAGTACCTCGGGACAGGCTAATTCACCCCTCCACTTT. This translates into CASSTSGQANSPLHF.

DNA for the CDR3: TGTGCTAGTGGTTTGGAAAGGGGGACTGAGCAGTTCTTC. It encodes CASGLERGTEQFF. This chain joins TRBV12-5 and TRBJ2-1, with TRBD1 as a possible D gene (6 bases). The CDR3 contains 13 residues. With 1 base removed from V and 9 bases from J, the gap between germline ends came to 10 bases. Per the germline V gene, CDR1 is LGHNT and CDR2 is FRNRAP.

The chain employs TRBV5-5 and TRBJ2-1; no reliable D call. CDR1 is SGHKS, CDR2 YYEKEE, per germline (reference sequence). The V and J ends lost 0 bases and 6 bases respectively, with 7 bases between them. The CDR3 has 13 amino acids. In nucleotides, the CDR3 is TGTGCCAGCAGCTTGGCCACAAGCAATGAGCAGTTCTTC. It is translated as CASSLATSNEQFF.